This T cell receptor (beta chain) is from a study of CD8+ T cells in alopecia areata. Study-wide background: Disease severity was quantified as SALT score of affected scalp area.

This clone has just one count. The treatment here: oral pan-JAK inhibitor, 5-10 mg twice daily. Alopecia areata patients provided lesional scalp punch biopsies and peripheral blood. Extraction and reverse transcription of RNA yielded cDNA as the sequencing template. Data came from immunoSEQ multiplex PCR; TCRdb stores just in-frame clones and leaves some out. The repertoire includes 90,000 to 150,000 clones, 53% of them detected once, and roughly 0.5% sits in the top ten. Per germline, CDR1 SGHDT and CDR2 YYEEEE. This CDR3 is 15 amino acids long. V was trimmed by 5 bases and J by 0 bases, leaving 9 bases between them.

Material: CD4+ T cells sorted from blood, obtained at week 4, from a patient treated with tofacitinib. This receptor was obtained from a human donor with alopecia areata. V usage is TRBV5-6 and J usage is TRBJ2-6; D gene unclear. CDR3 DNA: TGTGCCAGCAGACACATGATCTCTGGGGCCAACGTCCTGACTTTC. As protein: CASRHMISGANVLTF.